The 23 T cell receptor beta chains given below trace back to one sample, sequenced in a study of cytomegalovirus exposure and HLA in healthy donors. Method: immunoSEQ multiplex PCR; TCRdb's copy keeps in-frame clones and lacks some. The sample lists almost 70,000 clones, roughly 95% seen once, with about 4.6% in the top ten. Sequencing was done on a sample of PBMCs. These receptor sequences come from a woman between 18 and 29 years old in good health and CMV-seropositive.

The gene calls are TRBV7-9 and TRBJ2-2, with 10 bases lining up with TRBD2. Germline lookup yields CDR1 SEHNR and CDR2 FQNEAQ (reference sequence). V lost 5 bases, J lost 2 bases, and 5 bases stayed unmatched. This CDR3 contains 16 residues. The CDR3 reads CASSRTSGFNTGELFF. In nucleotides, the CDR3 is TGTGCCAGCAGCCGGACTAGCGGATTCAACACCGGGGAGCTGTTTTTT. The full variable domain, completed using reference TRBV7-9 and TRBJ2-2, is DTGVSQNPRHKITKRGQNVTFRCDPISEHNRLYWYRQTLGQGPEFLTYFQNEAQLEKSRLLSDRFSAERPKGSFSTLEIQRTEQGDSAMYLCASSRTSGFNTGELFFGEGSRLTVL.

In DNA, the CDR3 is TGTGCCAGCAGCTTAGGTAGTCTCATGAACACTGAAGCTTTCTTT. Translated, it gives CASSLGSLMNTEAFF. The chain uses TRBV7-2 and TRBJ1-1; no firm D call. Germline assignment: CDR1 SGHTA and CDR2 FQGNSA. The germline V and J ends were trimmed by 1 base and 0 bases, with 9 bases remaining between them. The CDR3 runs to 15 residues.

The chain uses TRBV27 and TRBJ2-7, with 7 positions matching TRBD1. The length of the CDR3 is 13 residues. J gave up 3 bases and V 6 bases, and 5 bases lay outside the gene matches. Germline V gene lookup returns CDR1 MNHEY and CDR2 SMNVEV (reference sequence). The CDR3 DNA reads TGTGCCAGCAGGGACAGGTCCGGCTACGAGCAGTACTTC. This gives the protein CASRDRSGYEQYF.

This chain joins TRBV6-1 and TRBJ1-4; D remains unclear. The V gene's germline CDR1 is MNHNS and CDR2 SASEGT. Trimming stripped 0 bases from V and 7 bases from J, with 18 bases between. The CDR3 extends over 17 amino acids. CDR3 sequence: CASSEASWWGAVEKLFF. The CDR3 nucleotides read TGTGCCAGCAGTGAAGCGAGTTGGTGGGGAGCGGTTGAAAAACTGTTTTTT.

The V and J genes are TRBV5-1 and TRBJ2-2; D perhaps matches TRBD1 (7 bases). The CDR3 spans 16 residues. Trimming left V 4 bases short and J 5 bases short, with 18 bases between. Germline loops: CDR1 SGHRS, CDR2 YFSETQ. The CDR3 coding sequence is TGCGCCAGCAGCCCGGCGGTGACAGGGAGGACCGGGGAGCTGTTTTTT. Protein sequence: CASSPAVTGRTGELFF.

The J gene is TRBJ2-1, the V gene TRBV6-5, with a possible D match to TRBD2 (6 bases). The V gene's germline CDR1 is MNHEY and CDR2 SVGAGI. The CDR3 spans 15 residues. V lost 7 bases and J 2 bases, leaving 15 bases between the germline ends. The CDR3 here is CASKLAEWTYNEQFF. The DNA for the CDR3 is TGTGCCAGCAAATTAGCGGAATGGACCTACAATGAGCAGTTCTTC.

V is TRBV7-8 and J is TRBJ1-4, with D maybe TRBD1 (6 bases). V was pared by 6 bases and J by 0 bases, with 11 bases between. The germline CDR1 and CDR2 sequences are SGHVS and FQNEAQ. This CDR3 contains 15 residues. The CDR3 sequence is CASRNHRATNEKLFF. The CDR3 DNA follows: TGTGCCAGCAGGAATCACAGGGCAACTAATGAAAAACTGTTTTTT. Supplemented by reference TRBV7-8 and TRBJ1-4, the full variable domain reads GAGVSQSPRYKVAKRGQDVALRCDPISGHVSLFWYQQALGQGPEFLTYFQNEAQLDKSGLPSDRFFAERPEGSVSTLKIQRTQQEDSAVYLCASRNHRATNEKLFFGSGTQLSVL.

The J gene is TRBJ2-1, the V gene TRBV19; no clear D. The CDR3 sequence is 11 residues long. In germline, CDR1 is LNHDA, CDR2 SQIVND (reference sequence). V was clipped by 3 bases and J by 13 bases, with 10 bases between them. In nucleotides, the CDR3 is TGTGCCAGTAGTATTGGTCAGAAACAGTTCTTC. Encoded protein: CASSIGQKQFF.

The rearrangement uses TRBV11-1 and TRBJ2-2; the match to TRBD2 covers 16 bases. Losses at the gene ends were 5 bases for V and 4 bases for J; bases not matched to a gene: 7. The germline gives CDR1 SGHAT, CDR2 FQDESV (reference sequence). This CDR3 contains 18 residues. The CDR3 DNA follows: TGTGCCAGCAGCCGGGGGACTAGCGGGAGGGCGGGCACCGGGGAGCTGTTTTTT. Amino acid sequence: CASSRGTSGRAGTGELFF. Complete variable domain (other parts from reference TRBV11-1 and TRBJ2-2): EAEVAQSPRYKITEKSQAVAFWCDPISGHATLYWYRQILGQGPELLVQFQDESVVDDSQLPKDRFSAERLKGVDSTLKIQPAELGDSAMYLCASSRGTSGRAGTGELFFGEGSRLTVL.

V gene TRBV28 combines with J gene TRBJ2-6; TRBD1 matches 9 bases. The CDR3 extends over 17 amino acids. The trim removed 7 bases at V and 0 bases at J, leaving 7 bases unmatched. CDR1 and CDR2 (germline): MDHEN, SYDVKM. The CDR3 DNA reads TGTGCCAGCACGAGCCGGGACAGGGCCTCTGGGGCCAACGTCCTGACTTTC. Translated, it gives CASTSRDRASGANVLTF. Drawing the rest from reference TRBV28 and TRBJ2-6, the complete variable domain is DVKVTQSSRYLVKRTGEKVFLECVQDMDHENMFWYRQDPGLGLRLIYFSYDVKMKEKGDIPEGYSVSREKKERFSLILESASTNQTSMYLCASTSRDRASGANVLTFGAGSRLTVL.

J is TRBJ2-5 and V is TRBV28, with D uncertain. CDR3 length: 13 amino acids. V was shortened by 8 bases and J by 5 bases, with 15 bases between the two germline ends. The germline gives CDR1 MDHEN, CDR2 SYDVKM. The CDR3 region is CASSTLVLETQYF. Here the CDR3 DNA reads TGTGCCAGCTCGACACTGGTCTTGGAGACCCAGTACTTC.

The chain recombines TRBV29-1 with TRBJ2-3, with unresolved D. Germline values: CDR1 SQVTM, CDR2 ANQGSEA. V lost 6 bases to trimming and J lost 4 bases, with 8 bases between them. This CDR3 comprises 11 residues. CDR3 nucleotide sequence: TGCAGCGTCGGTATGGCAGATACGCAGTATTTT. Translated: CSVGMADTQYF.

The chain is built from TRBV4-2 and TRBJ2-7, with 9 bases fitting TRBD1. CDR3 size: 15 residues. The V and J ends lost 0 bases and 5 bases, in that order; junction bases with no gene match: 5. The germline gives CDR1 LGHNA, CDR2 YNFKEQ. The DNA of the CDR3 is TGTGCCAGCAGCCAAGAGGGACAGGGTAATCACGAGCAGTACTTC. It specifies CASSQEGQGNHEQYF.

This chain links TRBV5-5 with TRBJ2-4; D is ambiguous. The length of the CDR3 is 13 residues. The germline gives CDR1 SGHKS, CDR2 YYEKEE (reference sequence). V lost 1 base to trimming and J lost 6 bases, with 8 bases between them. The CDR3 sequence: CASSLSTGNIQYF. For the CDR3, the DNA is TGTGCCAGCAGCTTGTCGACTGGAAACATTCAGTACTTC. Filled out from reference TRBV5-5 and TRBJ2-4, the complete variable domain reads DAGVTQSPTHLIKTRGQQVTLRCSPISGHKSVSWYQQVLGQGPQFIFQYYEKEERGRGNFPDRFSARQFPNYSSELNVNALLLGDSALYLCASSLSTGNIQYFGAGTRLSVL.

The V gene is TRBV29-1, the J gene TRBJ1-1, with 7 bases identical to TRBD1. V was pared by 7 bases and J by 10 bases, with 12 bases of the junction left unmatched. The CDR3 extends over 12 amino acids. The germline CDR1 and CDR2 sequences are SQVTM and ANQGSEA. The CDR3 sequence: CSDLQGRSGAFF. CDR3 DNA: TGCAGCGACCTACAGGGGCGCAGTGGAGCTTTCTTT.

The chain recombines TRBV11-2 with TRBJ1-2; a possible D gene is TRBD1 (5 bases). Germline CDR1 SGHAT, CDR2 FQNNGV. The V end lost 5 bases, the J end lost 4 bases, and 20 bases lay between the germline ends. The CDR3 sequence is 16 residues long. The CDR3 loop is CASSPVGQGTGYGYTF. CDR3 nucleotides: TGTGCCAGCAGCCCTGTCGGGCAGGGTACAGGCTATGGCTACACCTTC.

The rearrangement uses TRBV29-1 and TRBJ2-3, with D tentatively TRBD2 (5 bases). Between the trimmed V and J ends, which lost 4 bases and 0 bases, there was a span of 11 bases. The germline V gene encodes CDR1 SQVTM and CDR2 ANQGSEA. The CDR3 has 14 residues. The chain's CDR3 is CSVAGITSTDTQYF. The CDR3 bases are TGCAGCGTTGCGGGGATCACTAGCACAGATACGCAGTATTTT.

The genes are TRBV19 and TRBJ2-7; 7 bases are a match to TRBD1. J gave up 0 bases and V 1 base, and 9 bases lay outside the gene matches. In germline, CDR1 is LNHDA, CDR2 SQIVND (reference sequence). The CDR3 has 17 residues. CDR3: CASSIAGDSAFSYEQYF. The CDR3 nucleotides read TGTGCCAGTAGTATAGCCGGGGACAGCGCCTTCTCCTACGAGCAGTACTTC.

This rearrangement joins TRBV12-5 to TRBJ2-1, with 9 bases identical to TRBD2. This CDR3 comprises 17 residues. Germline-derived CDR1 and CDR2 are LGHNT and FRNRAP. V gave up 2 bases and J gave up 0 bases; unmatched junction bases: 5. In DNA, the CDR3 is TGTGCTAGTGGTTTGATTCTAGCGGGAAACTCCTACAATGAGCAGTTCTTC. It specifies CASGLILAGNSYNEQFF.

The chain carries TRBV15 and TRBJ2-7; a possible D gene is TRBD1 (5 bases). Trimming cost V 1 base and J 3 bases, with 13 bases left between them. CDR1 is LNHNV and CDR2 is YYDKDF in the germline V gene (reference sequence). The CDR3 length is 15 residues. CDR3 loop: CATSRVQGPRYEQYF. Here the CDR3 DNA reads TGTGCCACCAGCAGAGTTCAGGGCCCCCGCTACGAGCAGTACTTC.

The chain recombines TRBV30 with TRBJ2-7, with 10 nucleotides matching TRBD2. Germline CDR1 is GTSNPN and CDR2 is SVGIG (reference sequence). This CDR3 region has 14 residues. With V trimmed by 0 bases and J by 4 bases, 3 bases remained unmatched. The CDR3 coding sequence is TGTGCCTGGAGTGTAGGACTAGCGGATTACGAGCAGTACTTC. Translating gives CAWSVGLADYEQYF.

CDR3 in DNA: TGTGCCAGCAGCGGCACAGGCGCGAACACCGGGGAGCTGTTTTTT. Encoded protein: CASSGTGANTGELFF. This chain joins TRBV7-2 and TRBJ2-2; D is possibly TRBD1 (5 bases). Trimming took 5 bases from V and 0 from J, leaving 10 bases between them. Per the germline V gene, CDR1 is SGHTA and CDR2 is FQGNSA. There are 15 residues in the CDR3.

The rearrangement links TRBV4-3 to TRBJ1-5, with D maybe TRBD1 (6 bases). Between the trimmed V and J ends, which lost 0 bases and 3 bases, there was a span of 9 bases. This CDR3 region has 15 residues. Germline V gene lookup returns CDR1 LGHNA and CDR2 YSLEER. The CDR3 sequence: CASSQDTGFNQPQHF. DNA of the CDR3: TGCGCCAGCAGCCAAGATACAGGGTTCAATCAGCCCCAGCATTTT.